Following are 8 T cell receptor beta chains from one sample sequenced in a study of T cell changes during pregnancy in multiple sclerosis (dated by TCRdb to the late 2010s). The library was obtained by the immunoSEQ multiplex PCR assay. In its TCRdb copy, this immuneACCESS table keeps in-frame sequences only and misses some clones. Where compared with another copy, unresolved V genes explain less than half of these, and the others have no known cause. For this sample the table gives around 70,000 clones, of which 91% were detected only once. 0.86% of the sample lies in the top ten. Sequencing used peripheral blood, obtained in the second trimester of pregnancy. The origin of the receptors is a female donor with multiple sclerosis, enrolled in a pregnancy study.

V usage is TRBV5-6 and J usage is TRBJ1-1, with D possibly being TRBD1 (5 bases). V lost 3 bases, J lost 1 base, and 13 bases lay in between. Germline loops: CDR1 SGHDT, CDR2 YYEEEE. This CDR3 spans 15 amino acids. The CDR3 loop reads CASSSWGVGNTEAFF. Here the CDR3 DNA reads TGTGCCAGCAGCTCGTGGGGGGTAGGGAACACTGAAGCTTTCTTT.

The chain carries TRBV6-5 and TRBJ1-2; perhaps TRBD1 as D (5 bases). Trimming cost V 2 bases and J 4 bases, with 8 bases left between them. The length of the CDR3 is 13 residues. Germline CDR1 and CDR2: MNHEY and SVGAGI. The CDR3 DNA reads TGTGCCAGCAGTTACGGAGGGGTCTATGGCTACACCTTC. This gives the protein CASSYGGVYGYTF.

This clone has only one observation. V gene TRBV10-1 combines with J gene TRBJ1-1; D perhaps matches TRBD1 (6 bases). V lost 0 bases and J 11 bases, leaving 16 bases between the germline ends. Per the germline V gene, CDR1 is WNHNN and CDR2 is SYGVQD (reference sequence). This CDR3 has 14 residues. In nucleotides, the CDR3 is TGCGCCAGCAGTGAGTCGTTCAGGGGTTTTGTCGCTTTCTTT. It codes for CASSESFRGFVAFF.

This rearrangement joins TRBV18 to TRBJ2-7, with 10 bases matching TRBD1. CDR1 and CDR2 from the germline V gene are KGHSH and LQKENI. The V and J ends lost 6 bases and 2 bases, in that order; junction bases with no gene match: 10. There are 16 residues in the CDR3. CDR3 amino acids: CASSETDRGRPYEQYF. Written as DNA, the CDR3 is TGTGCCAGCTCCGAGACCGACAGGGGGCGTCCCTACGAGCAGTACTTC.

The chain couples TRBV5-4 to TRBJ1-1; TRBD1 matches 7 bases. V gave up 4 bases and J gave up 11 bases; unmatched junction bases: 20. From germline, CDR1 is SGHNT and CDR2 YYREEE (reference sequence). CDR3 length: 16 residues. CDR3 in amino acids: CASSAGRDRVIGAAFF. The CDR3 nucleotides read TGTGCCAGCAGCGCGGGTAGGGACAGAGTGATTGGGGCCGCTTTCTTT.

This chain uses TRBV7-2 with TRBJ1-2; no clear D. CDR1 is SGHTA, CDR2 FQGNSA, per germline. This CDR3 has 14 residues. V lost 1 base and J 4 bases, leaving 10 bases between the germline ends. Here the CDR3 reads CASSLEERRYGYTF. As DNA, the CDR3 is TGTGCCAGCAGCTTAGAGGAGCGACGCTATGGCTACACCTTC.

This chain uses TRBV11-2 with TRBJ2-1, with TRBD2 matching over 10 bases. Germline-derived CDR1 and CDR2 are SGHAT and FQNNGV. The length of the CDR3 is 14 residues. V dropped 3 bases and J dropped 6; count of bases not matched to a gene: 2. CDR3 amino acids: CASSFGLAVNEQFF. The CDR3 coding sequence is TGTGCCAGCAGCTTCGGACTAGCGGTCAATGAGCAGTTCTTC.

V and J are TRBV28 and TRBJ2-7; 8 nucleotides align to TRBD1. The trim removed 5 bases at V and 2 bases at J, leaving 8 bases unmatched. Germline V gene sequence: CDR1 MDHEN, CDR2 SYDVKM. CDR3 length equals 15 residues. CDR3 sequence (DNA): TGTGCCAGCAGTACGCCGGGACAGGCTCCCTACGAGCAGTACTTC. Translating gives CASSTPGQAPYEQYF.